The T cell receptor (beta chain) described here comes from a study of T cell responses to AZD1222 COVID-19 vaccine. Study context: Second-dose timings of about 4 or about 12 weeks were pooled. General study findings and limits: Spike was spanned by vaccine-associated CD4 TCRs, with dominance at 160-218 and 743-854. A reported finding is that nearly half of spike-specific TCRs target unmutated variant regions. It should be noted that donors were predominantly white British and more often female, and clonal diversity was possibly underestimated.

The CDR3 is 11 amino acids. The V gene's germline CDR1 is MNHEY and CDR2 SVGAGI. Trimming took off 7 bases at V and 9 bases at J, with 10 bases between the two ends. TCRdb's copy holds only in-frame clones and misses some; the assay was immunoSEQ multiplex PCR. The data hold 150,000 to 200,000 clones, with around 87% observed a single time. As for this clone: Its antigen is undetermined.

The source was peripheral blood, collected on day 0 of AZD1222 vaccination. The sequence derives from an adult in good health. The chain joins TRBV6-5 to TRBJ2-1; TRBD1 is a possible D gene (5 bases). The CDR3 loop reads CASNIQGEQFF. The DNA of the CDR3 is TGTGCCAGCAACATCCAGGGTGAGCAGTTCTTC.